This TCR beta chain was captured in a study of blood T cell repertoires in COVID-19. The overall study: Donors in the United States, Italy and Spain gave samples during acute or convalescent COVID-19.

The CDR3 covers 14 residues. V lost 5 bases, J lost 1 base, and 11 bases lay in between. Germline loops: CDR1 MNHEY, CDR2 SVGAGI. In the authors' workflow: Amplified reference gene primers provided the basis for estimating nucleated cell counts. Data came from immunoSEQ multiplex PCR; TCRdb stores just in-frame clones and leaves some out. V and J calls and clone size come straight from that table; D and trimming were deduced from the DNA. The sample has 70,000 to 100,000 clones, around 88% seen once. The clonotype comes from a woman in her 70s with acute or convalescent COVID-19. The gene calls are TRBV6-5 and TRBJ1-2, with a weak D call TRBD1 (6 bases). The sequenced sample was peripheral blood. CDR3 sequence (DNA): TGTGCCAGCAGTATGACAGGAGATAACTATGGCTACACCTTC. This translates into CASSMTGDNYGYTF.